A single TCR beta chain is shown here with its context. The antigen this receptor binds is unknown. Base qualities are not provided; no much larger clone lies one nucleotide away. The sample comes from a study of a mutant IDH1 vaccine in newly diagnosed glioma (dated by TCRdb to about 2021). Study-wide context: Of the 25 to 40 treated patients, about 60% were male and around 40% were female, and the mean age was around 40 years. Prior to enrollment, standard therapy consisting of radiotherapy alone, temozolomide alone, or radiochemotherapy with temozolomide had been administered to patients, with the combination being received by most patients. Peripheral blood was drawn at six visits: V03 (baseline), V05, V07, V10, V12 and V13. For exploratory analyses, approximately 25 treated patients had longitudinal TCRB deep sequencing done wherever samples were available. Results the study describes overall, beyond this receptor: Availability determined which PBMC samples were chosen for TCRB deep sequencing. No apparent relationship was observed between pseudoprogression and alterations in the top peripheral T cell clonotypes detected by TCRB sequencing. According to the authors, sample limitations meant that analyses of patient blood samples could not be reproduced. Immune responses induced by the vaccine were seen in approximately 93% of patients across multiple MHC alleles.

Via the germline V gene, CDR1 is SGHRS and CDR2 YFSETQ. Spanning cysteine to phenylalanine, the CDR3 consists of 15 amino acids. Solely the CDR3 DNA is kept, with 45 bases framed from the first base. Trimming takes 4 bases from V and 2 bases from J, and the germline ends sit 16 bases apart. The meaning of the sample's time point label: baseline, week 1 (first vaccination visit). This sample's treatment or condition label indicates: pre-vaccination baseline after standard-of-care therapy. Newly diagnosed WHO grade 3 or 4 IDH1-mutant astrocytomas showing loss of nuclear ATRX were present in the donors. The samples were drawn from NOA16, a multicentre, single-arm, open-label phase I trial in Germany that tested a mutant IDH1 peptide vaccine in humans for the first time. Visit V03 blood draws served as the baseline sample for immunogenicity testing. Genomic DNA for TCRB sequencing was extracted from EDTA blood using the DNeasy Blood and Tissue Kit.

Library prep was done by the immunoSEQ multiplex PCR assay. Rearranged TCR beta chain sequences were amplified with the hsTCRB Kit following the manufacturer's protocol. An Illumina MiSeq was used to sequence the TCRB libraries. The paper's processing steps were these. The kit vendor's proprietary platform handled demultiplexing, trimming and gene mapping. In TCRdb, the immuneACCESS table is reduced to in-frame sequences with V and J assigned. These tables do not hold every clone; where another copy was compared, an unresolved V gene accounts for under half, and the others remain unexplained. D and trimming come from the DNA, and the V and J calls and clone size come from that table. Across this sample there are about 67,000 clones, with about four fifths seen only once. The top ten constitute 4.6% of the sample.

Recombination linked TRBV5-1 to TRBJ2-7; a tentative D match to TRBD2 spans 5 bases. The sample consisted of peripheral blood mononuclear cells (PBMCs), taken from a glioma patient treated with radiotherapy, temozolomide or both. The receptor's source is a woman aged 18 to 35 with glioma. Some clones in this sample may be carry-over from other donors' samples. Here is the DNA: TGCGCCAGCAGCCCCGTTGACTATCCCGCCTACGAGCAGTACTTC. It specifies CASSPVDYPAYEQYF.